This T cell receptor beta chain was recorded in a study of OX40 agonist ivuxolimab in advanced cancers. Germline assignment: CDR1 SGHVS and CDR2 FQNEAQ. Trimming pared 5 bases from V and 8 bases from J, leaving 18 bases between. The CDR3 has 14 residues. This table comes from immunoSEQ multiplex PCR, and its TCRdb copy is limited to in-frame clones, with some not included. The table has 150,000 to 180,000 clones, 94% seen once. V usage is TRBV7-8 and J usage is TRBJ1-2; tentative D call: TRBD1 (6 bases). The sequence came from an adult with an advanced solid tumor such as melanoma, head and neck, liver or kidney cancer. The sequences come from CD4+ or CD8+ T cells sorted from blood, collected in a trial of the OX40 agonist ivuxolimab. The CDR3 here is CASSAWGLLRGYTF. In DNA, the CDR3 is TGTGCCAGCAGCGCCTGGGGGCTGTTAAGAGGCTACACCTTC.